This TCR beta chain originates from a study of blood T cell repertoires in COVID-19. Study details: Italy, Spain and the United States were the sources of the convalescent and acute COVID-19 samples. T cells, B-cell-depleted T cells, or PBMCs provided the cDNA or gDNA that served as material.

Participants were aged 18 to 89 years from about two dozen US areas. Cohort placement rested on clinical history that participants reported themselves. On this clone: The same CDR3 can be traced to other DNA sequences in this sample.

Repertoires were generated with immunoSEQ multiplex PCR, while TCRdb's copy carries only in-frame clones and drops some. The sample consists of around 200,000 clones, more than 75% of them appearing once. The V gene's germline CDR1 is LGHDT and CDR2 YNNKEL (reference sequence). There are 13 residues in the CDR3. V was cut by 1 base and J by 5 bases, with 8 bases left in between. This TCR derives from a woman between 40 and 55 years old with acute COVID-19. Source material: PBMCs or T cells enriched from blood (not recorded which). The V call is TRBV3-1 (or the pseudogene TRBV3-2), the J call TRBJ1-1; D is unresolved. The CDR3 reads CASSQARGTEAFF. The CDR3 DNA is TGTGCCAGCAGCCAAGCCCGGGGAACTGAAGCTTTCTTT.